The 24 T cell receptor beta chains below all came from one sample that was sequenced in a study of Ad26.COV2.S vaccination and SARS-CoV-2 variants. Some clones are missing from TCRdb's copy, which holds only in-frame ones; the method was immunoSEQ multiplex PCR. The repertoire has hundreds of thousands of clones, 89% of them found once; the top ten carry about 1.5%. Stated treatment: about 20 received Ad26.COV2.S at low or high dose, single or two shots; about 5 received placebo; per-sample allocation not given. Day 63 following the first vaccine or placebo injection was when the samples were taken. The starting material was peripheral blood, obtained in a trial of Ad26.COV2.S vaccine versus placebo. These receptors all stem from a person aged 18-65 years who received the Ad26.COV2.S COVID-19 vaccine or a placebo.

The V gene is TRBV18, the J gene TRBJ2-2, with D uncertain. The CDR3 is 14 amino acids. Germline loops: CDR1 KGHSH, CDR2 LQKENI. V was pared by 0 bases and J by 5 bases, with 7 bases between. The chain's CDR3 is CASSPPSFTGELFF. The CDR3, as DNA: TGTGCCAGCTCACCACCGTCGTTTACCGGGGAGCTGTTTTTT.

The chain carries TRBV6-2 or TRBV6-3 and TRBJ2-7, with D perhaps TRBD2 (5 bases). Between the trimmed V and J ends, which lost 0 bases and 7 bases, there was a span of 19 bases. CDR3 length equals 16 residues. The germline CDR1 and CDR2 sequences are MNHEY and SVGEGT. The CDR3 region has the DNA TGTGCCAGCAGTTACTCGATGTTGACTGGGAGAGGTGAGCAGTACTTC. Protein: CASSYSMLTGRGEQYF.

This chain uses TRBV6-6 with TRBJ1-2; unclear D gene. The CDR3 is 13 amino acids. V lost 0 bases and J lost 8, with 10 bases in between. CDR1 is MNHNY and CDR2 is SVGAGI in the germline V gene (reference sequence). CDR3 loop: CASSYSAEGGYTF. CDR3 bases: TGTGCCAGCAGTTACTCTGCTGAGGGAGGCTACACCTTC.

This clone was seen only a few times. The chain employs TRBV6-5 and TRBJ2-7; D may be TRBD1 (5 bases). The V gene's germline CDR1 is MNHEY and CDR2 SVGAGI. This CDR3 contains 13 residues. Trimming removed 5 bases at V and 3 bases at J, with 11 bases between. Written as DNA, the CDR3 is TGTGCCAGCAGTACGAGACAGTTCTACGAGCAGTACTTC. Its translation: CASSTRQFYEQYF.

Here the CDR3 reads CASSPDDGYTF. In DNA form, the CDR3 reads TGTGCCAGCTCACCGGACGATGGCTACACCTTC. The chain links TRBV18 to TRBJ1-2; D is unclear. The CDR3 loop spans 11 amino acids. Trimming took off 3 bases at V and 6 bases at J, with 5 bases between the two ends. The germline V gene encodes CDR1 KGHSH and CDR2 LQKENI.

The chain recombines TRBV4-2 with TRBJ2-7; no definite D call. The germline V and J ends were trimmed by 3 bases and 4 bases, with 10 bases remaining between them. The CDR3 runs 13 residues. Germline V gives CDR1 LGHNA, CDR2 YNFKEQ. In DNA, the CDR3 is TGTGCCAGCAGCCAGGCTAAAACTTACGAGCAGTACTTC. It codes for CASSQAKTYEQYF.

The chain is built from TRBV7-2 and TRBJ2-5, with TRBD2 matching over 9 bases. The germline CDR1 and CDR2 sequences are SGHTA and FQGNSA. The CDR3 consists of 14 residues. Trimming took 5 bases from V and 5 from J; bases not matched to a gene: 6. The CDR3 DNA reads TGTGCCAGCAGCAGGCGGGGGGGCAAGGAGACCCAGTACTTC. Translating gives CASSRRGGKETQYF.

The chain is built from TRBV6-1 and TRBJ1-6; D possibly corresponds to TRBD1 (6 bases). V lost 2 bases and J lost 10, with 12 bases in between. Germline CDR1 is MNHNS and CDR2 is SASEGT. The CDR3 spans 14 residues. CDR3 sequence reads: CASSEWQGNSPLHF. The CDR3 region has the DNA TGTGCCAGCAGTGAATGGCAGGGGAACTCACCCCTCCACTTT.

V and J are TRBV4-2 and TRBJ2-2; no clear D. In germline, CDR1 is LGHNA, CDR2 YNFKEQ. Trimming removed 7 bases at V and 0 bases at J, with 12 bases between. CDR3 length: 15 residues. Here the CDR3 reads CASNPGAANTGELFF. The CDR3 DNA reads TGTGCCAGCAACCCTGGCGCGGCGAACACCGGGGAGCTGTTTTTT.

Comments on this clone: The same CDR3 also results from other DNA sequences found in this sample. The chain couples TRBV18 to TRBJ1-1, with no clear D. Looked up from germline, CDR1 is KGHSH and CDR2 is LQKENI. This CDR3 spans 14 amino acids. The ends were cut back, 0 bases at V and 0 bases at J, with 5 bases in the middle. CDR3 in amino acids: CASSPPAMNTEAFF. The CDR3 nucleotides are TGTGCCAGCTCACCACCGGCAATGAACACTGAAGCTTTCTTT. Combining the CDR3 with reference TRBV18 and TRBJ1-1 gives the whole variable domain NAGVMQNPRHLVRRRGQEARLRCSPMKGHSHVYWYRQLPEEGLKFMVYLQKENIIDESGMPKERFSAEFPKEGPSILRIQQVVRGDSAAYFCASSPPAMNTEAFFGQGTRLTVV.

This chain uses TRBV30 with TRBJ2-7; D is uncertain. The CDR3 has 14 residues. V was shortened by 2 bases and J by 2 bases, with 13 bases between the two germline ends. Germline lookup yields CDR1 GTSNPN and CDR2 SVGIG (reference sequence). The DNA of the CDR3 is TGTGCCTGGAGTCGGTTTTTACCCCCCTACGAGCAGTACTTC. As protein: CAWSRFLPPYEQYF.

The J gene is TRBJ1-2, the V gene TRBV14, with unresolved D. Trimming took off 0 bases at V and 8 bases at J, with 7 bases between the two ends. CDR1 is SGHDN and CDR2 is FVKESK in the germline V gene. The CDR3 runs 12 residues. The CDR3 DNA follows: TGTGCCAGCAGCCAAGATCACGGGGGCTACACCTTC. This sequence encodes CASSQDHGGYTF.

The chain is built from TRBV28 and TRBJ2-5; TRBD2 might be the D (5 bases). Germline assignment: CDR1 MDHEN and CDR2 SYDVKM. V lost 5 bases and J 2 bases, leaving 9 bases between the germline ends. The CDR3 covers 13 residues. The CDR3 region has the DNA TGTGCCAGCAGTCTTAGCGCTCAAGAGACCCAGTACTTC. Its protein is CASSLSAQETQYF.

The chain employs TRBV7-2 and TRBJ2-2; 9 bases match TRBD1. Trimming cost V 5 bases and J 3 bases; bases outside gene matches: 13. Germline V lookup: CDR1 SGHTA, CDR2 FQGNSA. The CDR3 extends over 18 amino acids. The CDR3 coding sequence is TGTGCCAGCAGCCCGCCGACAGGGGGGAGTAGAGACACCGGGGAGCTGTTTTTT. Translation: CASSPPTGGSRDTGELFF. Filled out from reference TRBV7-2 and TRBJ2-2, the complete variable domain reads GAGVSQSPSNKVTEKGKDVELRCDPISGHTALYWYRQSLGQGLEFLIYFQGNSAPDKSGLPSDRFSAERTGGSVSTLTIQRTQQEDSAVYLCASSPPTGGSRDTGELFFGEGSRLTVL.

The chain employs TRBV2 and TRBJ2-7; D gene uncertain. From germline, CDR1 is SNHLY and CDR2 FYNNEI. V was trimmed by 7 bases and J by 0 bases, leaving 13 bases between them. This CDR3 region has 14 residues. The CDR3 region has the DNA TGTGCCAGCACCGAGTACTCGGCCTCCTACGAGCAGTACTTC. The encoded protein is CASTEYSASYEQYF.

The chain combines TRBV4-2 with TRBJ2-2, with TRBD2 as a possible D gene (5 bases). V was cut by 0 bases and J by 6 bases, with 20 bases left in between. The CDR3 is 18 residues long. CDR1 and CDR2 (germline): LGHNA, YNFKEQ. The CDR3 here is CASSQDRPGSTSAGELFF. Written as DNA, the CDR3 is TGTGCCAGCAGCCAAGATCGCCCGGGGTCCACCTCGGCCGGGGAGCTGTTTTTT.

The chain links TRBV27 to TRBJ2-2; D gene unclear. The CDR3 covers 13 residues. Trimming took off 5 bases at V and 5 bases at J, with 9 bases between the two ends. Per germline, CDR1 MNHEY and CDR2 SMNVEV (reference sequence). This chain's CDR3 is CASSVTGTGELFF. CDR3 coding DNA: TGTGCCAGCAGTGTAACGGGTACCGGGGAGCTGTTTTTT.

CDR3 nucleotides: TGTGCCAGCAGTGAAGGACAGGGTGGGGAGCCCCAGCATTTT. Translating it yields CASSEGQGGEPQHF. This chain uses TRBV2 with TRBJ1-5, with 7 bases that match TRBD1. After removal of 1 base from V and 8 bases from J, the junction contained 5 bases not matched to a gene. This CDR3 spans 14 amino acids. The V gene's germline CDR1 is SNHLY and CDR2 FYNNEI. The full variable domain, completed using reference TRBV2 and TRBJ1-5, is EPEVTQTPSHQVTQMGQEVILRCVPISNHLYFYWYRQILGQKVEFLVSFYNNEISEKSEIFDDQFSVERPDGSNFTLKIRSTKLEDSAMYFCASSEGQGGEPQHFGDGTRLSIL.

The chain is built from TRBV7-2 and TRBJ2-2, with D possibly TRBD2 on 5 matching bases. Germline assignment: CDR1 SGHTA and CDR2 FQGNSA. The CDR3 covers 14 residues. Between the trimmed V and J ends, which lost 3 bases and 4 bases, there was a span of 9 bases. CDR3 protein: CASSFGGSTGELFF. The CDR3 bases are TGTGCCAGCAGCTTCGGAGGATCCACCGGGGAGCTGTTTTTT.

This clone was seen a handful of times. The rearrangement uses TRBV11-2 and TRBJ2-7; perhaps TRBD2 as D (6 bases). V dropped 6 bases and J dropped 0 bases, with 9 bases sitting between them. CDR3 length: 13 amino acids. CDR1 and CDR2 (germline): SGHAT, FQNNGV. CDR3 region: CASRRESSYEQYF. The DNA for the CDR3 is TGTGCCAGCAGACGGGAGAGCTCCTACGAGCAGTACTTC.

The V call is TRBV9, the J call TRBJ1-1, with TRBD1 matching 8 bases. Looked up from germline, CDR1 is SGDLS and CDR2 is YYNGEE. The CDR3 extends over 15 amino acids. Trimming at V came to 5 bases and at J to 5 bases, leaving 11 bases not matched to a gene. CDR3 sequence (DNA): TGTGCCAGCAGACAGGGGGGAGACGGAGCAACTGAAGCTTTCTTT. The encoded protein is CASRQGGDGATEAFF.

The rearrangement joins TRBV24-1 to TRBJ2-2, with TRBD1 as a possible D gene (5 bases). The CDR3 contains 14 residues. Trimming stripped 4 bases from V and 1 base from J, with 6 bases between. Germline CDR1 and CDR2: KGHDR and SFDVKD. CDR3 in amino acids: CATSDTGNTGELFF. The DNA of the CDR3 is TGTGCCACCAGTGACACAGGGAACACCGGGGAGCTGTTTTTT.

The chain has TRBV3-1 (or the pseudogene TRBV3-2) and TRBJ1-3; D might be TRBD1 (6 bases). V was trimmed by 0 bases and J by 7 bases, leaving 16 bases between them. The CDR3 has 16 residues. Germline CDR1 LGHDT, CDR2 YNNKEL (reference sequence). The CDR3 coding sequence is TGTGCCAGCAGCCAAGATTCGGGCGACAGGTGGAACACCATATATTTT. As protein: CASSQDSGDRWNTIYF.

The sample holds a few counts of this clone. The genes are TRBV2 and TRBJ1-2; D unresolved. The V end lost 2 bases, the J end lost 0 bases, and 10 bases lay between the germline ends. This CDR3 contains 15 residues. Looked up from germline, CDR1 is SNHLY and CDR2 is FYNNEI. CDR3 nucleotide sequence: TGTGCCAGCAGTGAAAGTCCCGCGGCTAACTATGGCTACACCTTC. Encoded protein: CASSESPAANYGYTF.